These 5 T cell receptor beta chains originate from one sample sequenced in a study of technical replicates of blood from several donors. TCRdb's table, derived via immunoSEQ multiplex PCR, lists solely in-frame clones and lacks some. Of tens of thousands of clones listed, 85% to 95% were seen once; the top ten hold roughly 0.26%. The source material was T cells isolated from PBMCs. All receptors come from a human donor in good health.

The chain carries TRBV25-1 and TRBJ2-1; the D is unclear. The CDR3 covers 14 residues. V was shortened by 3 bases and J by 6 bases, with 12 bases between the two germline ends. The germline V gene has CDR1 MGHDK and CDR2 SYGVNS. CDR3 sequence reads: CASSDLSGANEQFF. The DNA of the CDR3 is TGTGCCAGCAGTGACCTCTCAGGTGCCAATGAGCAGTTCTTC.

The J gene is TRBJ2-3, the V gene TRBV9; D uncertain. The CDR3 has 13 amino acids. In germline, CDR1 is SGDLS, CDR2 YYNGEE. V dropped 0 bases and J dropped 5 bases, with 7 bases sitting between them. Here the CDR3 reads CASSVGLIDTQYF. CDR3 in DNA: TGTGCCAGCAGCGTAGGACTTATAGATACGCAGTATTTT.

The chain joins TRBV2 to TRBJ2-7; tentative D call: TRBD2 (5 bases). V lost 7 bases to trimming and J lost 2 bases, with 9 bases between them. This CDR3 is built from 12 residues. Germline-derived CDR1 and CDR2 are SNHLY and FYNNEI. The CDR3 bases are TGTGCCAGCATGGAGGCGACCTACGAGCAGTACTTC. This encodes CASMEATYEQYF.

This clone has a single count. V usage is TRBV18 and J usage is TRBJ2-7; the D is unclear. The germline V gene has CDR1 KGHSH and CDR2 LQKENI. This CDR3 has 14 residues. Trimming shortened V by 2 bases and J by 6 bases, and 14 bases separated the two germline ends. The CDR3 nucleotides are TGTGCCAGCTCACCATTTGATAACAGTGGCGAGCAGTACTTC. This encodes CASSPFDNSGEQYF.

The V call is TRBV12-5, the J call TRBJ2-7; TRBD2 agrees at 10 bases. V lost 1 base to trimming and J lost 5 bases; unmatched junction nucleotides: 2. CDR3 length: 14 residues. Germline V lookup: CDR1 LGHNT, CDR2 FRNRAP. DNA of the CDR3: TGTGCTAGTGGTTTGGGGACTAGCGGCGACGAGCAGTACTTC. Amino acids: CASGLGTSGDEQYF.